These 31 T cell receptor beta chains were all obtained from the same sample, sequenced in a study of OX40 agonist ivuxolimab in advanced cancers. The assay was immunoSEQ multiplex PCR, and TCRdb's table has in-frame clones only and misses some. The table records roughly 65,000 clones, about 89% of them present only once. The sequencing here drew on CD4+ or CD8+ T cells sorted from blood, taken in a trial of the OX40 agonist ivuxolimab. All receptors come from an adult with an advanced solid tumor such as melanoma, head and neck, liver or kidney cancer.

This clone turned up a few times. The chain carries TRBV6-1 and TRBJ2-3; 7 nucleotides agree with TRBD2. From germline, CDR1 is MNHNS and CDR2 SASEGT. V trimming: 2 bases; J trimming: 0 bases; junction bases outside the gene matches: 11. The CDR3 runs 18 residues. The CDR3 DNA is TGTGCCAGCAGTGAAACGTTTTCTAGCGGACCGAGCACAGATACGCAGTATTTT. Its translation is CASSETFSSGPSTDTQYF.

In nucleotides, the CDR3 is TGTGCCAGCTCACCACCGTCTAGCGGGAGGGGGCCAGATACGCAGTATTTT. It encodes CASSPPSSGRGPDTQYF. This chain links TRBV18 with TRBJ2-3, with 12 bases matching TRBD2. Germline loops: CDR1 KGHSH, CDR2 LQKENI. The CDR3 sequence is 17 residues long. With V trimmed by 0 bases and J by 4 bases, 5 bases remained unmatched.

This clone was observed a handful of times. This chain connects TRBV7-2 to TRBJ1-2, with TRBD1 matching 7 bases. The J segment lost 6 bases and the V segment lost 6 bases, leaving 10 bases of the junction unmatched. This CDR3 comprises 14 residues. Germline CDR1 and CDR2: SGHTA and FQGNSA. The CDR3 DNA reads as TGTGCCAGCAGTTACCGACAGGGAGCGGATGGCTACACCTTC. Its translation is CASSYRQGADGYTF.

The chain joins TRBV21-1 to TRBJ2-1; the listed D gene, TRBD1, was not tested against the DNA. TRBV21-1 is a listed pseudogene. The CDR3 is made up of 16 amino acids. CDR3 coding DNA: TGTGCCAGCAGCAAATCCTATCTTCCAGGGGTAAATGAGCAGTTCTTC. This gives the protein CASSKSYLPGVNEQFF.

V gene TRBV5-5 combines with J gene TRBJ2-7; tentative D call: TRBD1 (5 bases). The CDR3 covers 14 residues. Trimming removed 0 bases at V and 2 bases at J, with 9 bases between. The germline V gene encodes CDR1 SGHKS and CDR2 YYEKEE (reference sequence). The CDR3 here is CASSLEAGPYEQYF. The CDR3 DNA is TGTGCCAGCAGCTTGGAGGCAGGGCCCTACGAGCAGTACTTC.

The rearrangement joins TRBV5-1 to TRBJ2-2; a weak D match, TRBD2 (5 bases). The germline V and J ends were trimmed by 0 bases and 7 bases, with 13 bases remaining between them. Looked up from germline, CDR1 is SGHRS and CDR2 is YFSETQ. The CDR3 sequence is 15 residues long. DNA for the CDR3: TGCGCCAGCAGCTTGGTCGGGGTTGGTAGCGGGGAGCTGTTTTTT. Protein sequence: CASSLVGVGSGELFF.

V gene TRBV2 combines with J gene TRBJ1-4, with D maybe TRBD1 (6 bases). The germline V gene has CDR1 SNHLY and CDR2 FYNNEI. The length of the CDR3 is 15 residues. V lost 5 bases and J lost 3, with 13 bases in between. The CDR3, as DNA: TGTGCCAGCAGTTTGGAAGGGGGGCCTAATGAAAAACTGTTTTTT. Its protein product is CASSLEGGPNEKLFF.

The chain employs TRBV7-8 and TRBJ1-5, with D tentatively TRBD1 (5 bases). V gave up 6 bases and J gave up 6 bases, with 21 bases separating them. Looked up from germline, CDR1 is SGHVS and CDR2 is FQNEAQ. CDR3 length: 16 residues. This CDR3 is CASSRSGGQGGQPQHF. The CDR3 region has the DNA TGTGCCAGCAGTAGATCGGGCGGGCAGGGAGGTCAGCCCCAGCATTTT.

This chain connects TRBV5-6 to TRBJ1-2; D possibly corresponds to TRBD1 (5 bases). CDR1 SGHDT and CDR2 YYEEEE come from the germline V gene. The V gene lost 2 bases and the J gene lost 2 bases, with 7 bases spanning the gap. The CDR3 spans 13 residues. The CDR3 coding sequence is TGTGCCAGCAGCTTACCAGGGAACTATGGCTACACCTTC. This gives the protein CASSLPGNYGYTF.

V usage is TRBV2 and J usage is TRBJ2-5; a possible D gene is TRBD2 (6 bases). The tail of the sequence fits TRBJ2-7 better, so the J call may be wrong. CDR1 is SNHLY, CDR2 FYNNEI, per germline. The CDR3 contains 16 residues. CDR3 protein: CASSAIAALARYEQYF. Written as DNA, the CDR3 is TGTGCCAGCAGTGCCATAGCCGCCCTAGCGCGCTACGAGCAGTACTTC.

This sequence joins TRBV30 and TRBJ1-5; D remains ambiguous. The CDR3 is 12 residues long. Deletions cut 1 base from V and 4 bases from J, with 5 bases between. Germline V gives CDR1 GTSNPN, CDR2 SVGIG (reference sequence). Here the CDR3 reads CAWSEANQPQHF. The CDR3 nucleotides are TGTGCCTGGAGTGAGGCAAATCAGCCCCAGCATTTT.

The chain links TRBV5-1 to TRBJ1-4; possible D gene TRBD1, 5 bases. The CDR3 is 14 residues long. V lost 0 bases to trimming and J lost 7 bases, with 10 bases between them. Germline values: CDR1 SGHRS, CDR2 YFSETQ. CDR3 coding DNA: TGCGCCAGCAGCTTGGCAGGGCTGAGTGAAAAACTGTTTTTT. Translation gives CASSLAGLSEKLFF.

The J gene is TRBJ2-6, the V gene TRBV7-9; D call uncertain. The CDR3 is made up of 16 amino acids. Germline V CDR1 and CDR2: SEHNR, FQNEAQ (reference sequence). Trimming took 5 bases from V and 0 from J, leaving 11 bases between them. CDR3: CASSLPTGSGANVLTF. The CDR3 DNA reads as TGTGCCAGCAGCCTCCCGACGGGCTCTGGGGCCAACGTCCTGACTTTC. Filled out from reference TRBV7-9 and TRBJ2-6, the complete variable domain reads DTGVSQNPRHKITKRGQNVTFRCDPISEHNRLYWYRQTLGQGPEFLTYFQNEAQLEKSRLLSDRFSAERPKGSFSTLEIQRTEQGDSAMYLCASSLPTGSGANVLTFGAGSRLTVL.

The chain uses TRBV28 and TRBJ1-5; 8 nucleotides line up with TRBD1. The CDR3 extends over 15 amino acids. Germline V gene data show CDR1 as MDHEN and CDR2 as SYDVKM. Trimming cost V 7 bases and J 4 bases; bases outside gene matches: 9. In DNA, the CDR3 is TGTGCCAGCACCCAGGGGGCGCGGAGTAATCAGCCCCAGCATTTT. Its translation is CASTQGARSNQPQHF.

The chain carries TRBV6-1 and TRBJ1-6, with D possibly being TRBD1 (6 bases). V lost 8 bases and J lost 10, with 21 bases in between. CDR3 length equals 15 residues. Germline lookup yields CDR1 MNHNS and CDR2 SASEGT. The CDR3 loop reads CASRVSDRWGSPLHF. Here the CDR3 DNA reads TGTGCCAGCCGAGTTAGCGACAGGTGGGGCTCACCCCTCCACTTT.

The rearrangement links TRBV10-3 to TRBJ2-1, with D uncertain. CDR1 and CDR2 (germline): ENHRY, SYGVKD. The CDR3 consists of 16 residues. V was cut by 2 bases and J by 1 base, with 12 bases left in between. CDR3 sequence: CAISEEAVGSYNEQFF. CDR3 coding DNA: TGTGCCATCAGTGAGGAAGCAGTGGGGTCCTACAATGAGCAGTTCTTC.

The CDR3 sequence: CASSLKGGPNTGELFF. The CDR3 bases are TGTGCCAGCAGCTTGAAAGGGGGCCCGAACACCGGGGAGCTGTTTTTT. The rearrangement joins TRBV5-6 to TRBJ2-2; 7 positions agree with TRBD1. From germline, CDR1 is SGHDT and CDR2 YYEEEE. The CDR3 is 16 residues long. The V segment lost 1 base and the J segment 0 bases; nucleotides outside the gene matches: 3.

This sequence joins TRBV18 and TRBJ2-2; TRBD1 matches 8 bases. CDR3 size: 15 residues. Germline V gives CDR1 KGHSH, CDR2 LQKENI. J gave up 5 bases and V 2 bases, and 4 bases lay outside the gene matches. The CDR3 protein is CASSPGQGGTGELFF. In nucleotides, the CDR3 is TGTGCCAGCTCACCAGGACAGGGTGGTACCGGGGAGCTGTTTTTT.

The gene calls are TRBV5-1 and TRBJ2-1, with TRBD2 matching 7 bases. V gave up 4 bases and J gave up 4 bases; unmatched junction bases: 8. The CDR3 is 15 amino acids. Germline CDR1 and CDR2: SGHRS and YFSETQ. The CDR3 sequence: CASSPSMGGYNEQFF. The CDR3 bases are TGCGCCAGCAGCCCCTCCATGGGGGGGTACAATGAGCAGTTCTTC.

V is TRBV7-6 and J is TRBJ2-1; tentative D call: TRBD2 (7 bases). Germline V gene data show CDR1 as SGHVS and CDR2 as FNYEAQ. V lost 5 bases, J lost 6 bases, and 14 bases lay in between. The CDR3 covers 14 residues. The CDR3 loop is CASSTGLGGNEQFF. The CDR3 DNA is TGTGCCAGCAGCACCGGACTAGGGGGCAATGAGCAGTTCTTC.

This chain connects TRBV7-9 to TRBJ2-7; 9 bases are shared with TRBD2. Germline CDR1 reads SEHNR; CDR2 reads FQNEAQ (reference sequence). The CDR3 is made up of 16 amino acids. V trimming: 4 bases; J trimming: 6 bases; junction bases outside the gene matches: 13. The CDR3 nucleotides read TGTGCCAGCAGCTCATTAAGGCGGGAGGGCCTAAGCGAGCAGTACTTC. This gives the protein CASSSLRREGLSEQYF.

The rearrangement uses TRBV7-8 and TRBJ1-4; D is undetermined. This CDR3 spans 12 amino acids. V lost 5 bases and J 10 bases, leaving 11 bases between the germline ends. Germline V lookup: CDR1 SGHVS, CDR2 FQNEAQ. DNA of the CDR3: TGTGCCAGCAGCAAACCGGTGGGAAAACTGTTTTTT. Its protein product is CASSKPVGKLFF.

The V call is TRBV7-3, the J call TRBJ1-2; D gene unclear. The germline V gene has CDR1 SGHTA and CDR2 FQGTGA. The V end was cut by 6 bases, the J end by 8 bases, with 7 bases between. The CDR3 sequence is 10 residues long. The CDR3 here is CASRLRGYTF. The CDR3 nucleotides read TGTGCCAGCAGGCTCCGGGGCTACACCTTC.

V usage is TRBV6-5 and J usage is TRBJ2-7; D is possibly TRBD2 (6 bases). The germline gives CDR1 MNHEY, CDR2 SVGAGI. Trimming stripped 8 bases from V and 4 bases from J, with 15 bases between. The CDR3 runs to 13 residues. CDR3 coding DNA: TGTGCCAGCGGCAGGACTACAATTTACGAGCAGTACTTC. Residues: CASGRTTIYEQYF.

The chain employs TRBV28 and TRBJ2-1; the D gene could be TRBD1 or TRBD2 (6 bases each). Trimming removed 7 bases at V and 8 bases at J, with 18 bases between. The CDR3 is 14 amino acids. The germline CDR1 and CDR2 sequences are MDHEN and SYDVKM. CDR3 sequence reads: CASTQGGQSYEQFF. The CDR3 DNA reads TGTGCCAGCACCCAAGGGGGGCAGTCCTATGAGCAGTTCTTC.

CDR3 region: CASSLLRGSGANVLTF. CDR3 nucleotides: TGTGCCAGCAGTTTGCTTCGGGGCTCTGGGGCCAACGTCCTGACTTTC. The chain carries TRBV27 and TRBJ2-6; tentative D call: TRBD2 (5 bases). Trimming shortened V by 3 bases and J by 0 bases, and 9 bases separated the two germline ends. The CDR3 consists of 16 residues. Looked up from germline, CDR1 is MNHEY and CDR2 is SMNVEV (reference sequence).

This clone turned up a few times. This chain links TRBV11-2 with TRBJ2-2; unclear D gene. CDR3 length: 18 residues. Per germline, CDR1 SGHAT and CDR2 FQNNGV. V was pared by 2 bases and J by 5 bases, with 21 bases between. CDR3 protein: CASSLKDPLMSWTGELFF. The CDR3 coding sequence is TGTGCCAGCAGCTTAAAGGACCCCCTGATGAGTTGGACCGGGGAGCTGTTTTTT.

The J gene is TRBJ2-2, the V gene TRBV5-1; no clear D gene. Germline V CDR1 and CDR2: SGHRS, YFSETQ. V was trimmed by 3 bases and J by 7 bases, leaving 10 bases between them. This CDR3 is 13 amino acids long. This chain's CDR3 is CASSSLGLGELFF. CDR3 DNA sequence: TGCGCCAGCAGCTCCCTAGGTCTCGGGGAGCTGTTTTTT.

V usage is TRBV10-1 and J usage is TRBJ1-1; 10 bases map to TRBD1. Germline V gene lookup returns CDR1 WNHNN and CDR2 SYGVQD (reference sequence). The V gene end was trimmed by 4 bases and the J gene end by 6 bases; junction bases not matched to a gene: 8. This CDR3 spans 15 amino acids. CDR3 region: CASSGPGQGYPEAFF. CDR3 nucleotide sequence: TGCGCCAGCAGTGGCCCGGGACAGGGGTACCCTGAAGCTTTCTTT.

The chain uses TRBV10-2 and TRBJ2-7; no definite D call. This CDR3 has 13 residues. CDR1 is WSHSY, CDR2 SAAADI, per germline. V was cut by 6 bases and J by 2 bases, with 11 bases left in between. The CDR3 protein is CASRRVGAYEQYF. CDR3 in DNA: TGCGCCAGCAGGCGCGTAGGAGCCTACGAGCAGTACTTC.

The gene calls are TRBV6-5 and TRBJ1-5; D not resolved. The CDR3 length is 13 residues. Germline CDR1 is MNHEY and CDR2 is SVGAGI. The V end lost 0 bases, the J end lost 3 bases, and 3 bases lay between the germline ends. The CDR3 loop reads CASSYSYNQPQHF. CDR3 DNA: TGTGCCAGCAGTTACTCTTACAATCAGCCCCAGCATTTT.